The sequence of this T cell receptor (beta chain) was determined in a study of T cell repertoires in cytomegalovirus infection. Turning to the study itself: Indications of both CMV infection and matching HLA type were provided by public TCR beta signatures.

About this clonotype: The antigen is not known.

This CDR3 has 14 residues. V was clipped by 0 bases and J by 7 bases, with 14 bases between them. In germline, CDR1 is SGHRS, CDR2 YFSETQ. TCRdb re-called the reads with MiXCR, one entry per CDR3 protein. The sample lists roughly 860,000 distinct CDR3 sequences; 30% to 35% were seen once. This chain uses TRBV5-1 with TRBJ2-7, with D possibly TRBD1 on 5 matching bases. The sequences come from cultured CD8+ T cells from PBMCs, collected from culture after CMV antigen stimulation. This receptor was identified in a human donor in good health (CMV status not recorded). Some clones in this sample may be carry-over from other donors' samples. CDR3 DNA sequence: TGCGCCAGCAGCTTGGTAGAGGCCCAGGGTGAGCAGTACTTC. Its protein is CASSLVEAQGEQYF.